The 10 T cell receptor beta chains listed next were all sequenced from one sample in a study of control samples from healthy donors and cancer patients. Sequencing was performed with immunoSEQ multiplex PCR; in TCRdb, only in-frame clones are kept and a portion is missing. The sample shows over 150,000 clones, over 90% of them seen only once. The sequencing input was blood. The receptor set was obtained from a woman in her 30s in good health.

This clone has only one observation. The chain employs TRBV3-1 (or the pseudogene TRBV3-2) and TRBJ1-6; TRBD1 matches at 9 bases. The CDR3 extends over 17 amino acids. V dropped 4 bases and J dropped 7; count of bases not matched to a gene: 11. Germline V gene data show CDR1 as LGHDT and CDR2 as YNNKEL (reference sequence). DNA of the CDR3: TGTGCCAGCAGCCCCCTTCCGGGACAGGGACGAAATTCACCCCTCCACTTT. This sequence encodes CASSPLPGQGRNSPLHF.

Here the CDR3 reads CASSTRFGDLVNEKLFF. The CDR3 coding sequence is TGTGCCAGCAGCACCCGGTTTGGGGACCTCGTGAATGAAAAACTGTTTTTT. V usage is TRBV3-1 (or the pseudogene TRBV3-2) and J usage is TRBJ1-4, with D possibly matching TRBD1 (5 bases). Per the germline V gene, CDR1 is LGHDT and CDR2 is YNNKEL (reference sequence). This CDR3 contains 17 residues. Trimming shortened V by 5 bases and J by 5 bases, and 21 bases separated the two germline ends.

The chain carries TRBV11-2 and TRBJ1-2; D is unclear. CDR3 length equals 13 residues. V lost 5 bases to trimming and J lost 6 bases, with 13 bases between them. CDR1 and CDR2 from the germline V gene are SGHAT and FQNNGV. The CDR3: CASSPSTLNGYTF. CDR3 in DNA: TGTGCCAGCAGCCCATCCACCTTGAATGGCTACACCTTC.

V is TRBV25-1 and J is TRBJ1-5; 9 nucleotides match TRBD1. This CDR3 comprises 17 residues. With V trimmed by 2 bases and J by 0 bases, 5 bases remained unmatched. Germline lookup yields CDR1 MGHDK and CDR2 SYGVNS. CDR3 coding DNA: TGTGCCAGCAGTGAACGGGACAGGGATTATAGCAATCAGCCCCAGCATTTT. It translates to CASSERDRDYSNQPQHF.

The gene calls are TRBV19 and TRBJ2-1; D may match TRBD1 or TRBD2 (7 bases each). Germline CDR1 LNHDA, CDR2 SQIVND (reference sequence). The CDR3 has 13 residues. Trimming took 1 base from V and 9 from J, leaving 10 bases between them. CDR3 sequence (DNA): TGTGCCAGTAGTATAGGCAGGGGGGGTGAGCAGTTCTTC. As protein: CASSIGRGGEQFF.

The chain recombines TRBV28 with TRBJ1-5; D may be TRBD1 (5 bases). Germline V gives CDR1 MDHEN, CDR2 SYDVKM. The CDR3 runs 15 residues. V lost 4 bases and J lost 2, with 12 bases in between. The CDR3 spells CASSSLEGGNQPQHF. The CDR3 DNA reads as TGTGCCAGCAGTTCTCTTGAAGGGGGCAATCAGCCCCAGCATTTT.

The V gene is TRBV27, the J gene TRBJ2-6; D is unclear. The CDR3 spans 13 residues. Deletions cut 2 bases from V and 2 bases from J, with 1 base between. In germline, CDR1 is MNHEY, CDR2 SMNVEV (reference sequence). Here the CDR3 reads CASSLAGANVLTF. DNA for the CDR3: TGTGCCAGCAGTTTAGCTGGGGCCAACGTCCTGACTTTC.

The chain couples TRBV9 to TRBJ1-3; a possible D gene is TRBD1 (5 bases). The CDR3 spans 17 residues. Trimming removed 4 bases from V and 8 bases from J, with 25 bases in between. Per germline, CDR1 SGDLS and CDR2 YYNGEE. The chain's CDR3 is CASSLRTGGIVEHTIYF. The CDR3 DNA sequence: TGTGCCAGCAGCCTAAGAACAGGCGGCATCGTAGAGCACACCATATATTTT.

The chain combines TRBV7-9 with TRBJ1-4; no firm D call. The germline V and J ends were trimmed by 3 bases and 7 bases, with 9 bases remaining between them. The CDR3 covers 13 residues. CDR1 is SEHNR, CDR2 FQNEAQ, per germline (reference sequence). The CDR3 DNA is TGTGCCAGCAGCTTTCGGACGGCTGAAAAACTGTTTTTT. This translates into CASSFRTAEKLFF.

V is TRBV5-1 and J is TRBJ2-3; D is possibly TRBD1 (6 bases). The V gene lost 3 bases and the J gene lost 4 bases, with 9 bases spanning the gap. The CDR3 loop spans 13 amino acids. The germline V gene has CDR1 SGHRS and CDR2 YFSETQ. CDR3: CASSSQGSDTQYF. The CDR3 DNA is TGCGCCAGCAGCTCACAGGGATCAGATACGCAGTATTTT. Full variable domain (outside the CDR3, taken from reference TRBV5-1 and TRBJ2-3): KAGVTQTPRYLIKTRGQQVTLSCSPISGHRSVSWYQQTPGQGLQFLFEYFSETQRNKGNFPGRFSGRQFSNSRSEMNVSTLELGDSALYLCASSSQGSDTQYFGPGTRLTVL.